This TCR beta chain was sequenced in a study of blood T cell repertoires in COVID-19. At the level of the study: COVID-19 samples collected from the United States, Italy and Spain covered acute and convalescent phases.

The trim removed 2 bases at V and 4 bases at J, leaving 15 bases unmatched. Germline V gives CDR1 GTSNPN, CDR2 SVGIG (reference sequence). CDR3 length equals 17 residues. Generated by immunoSEQ multiplex PCR, the TCRdb table keeps only in-frame clones and is missing some. The sample has 250,000 or so clones, 85% to 95% seen once; the top ten hold around 0.86%. This TCR came from a man aged 30 to 45 with COVID-19, enrolled during active disease. Sequencing was done on a sample of peripheral blood. This chain connects TRBV30 to TRBJ2-3, with TRBD2 identical over 7 bases. The CDR3 DNA reads TGTGCCTGGAGTTGGACAATGACAACGACTAGCCCAGATACGCAGTATTTT. Protein sequence: CAWSWTMTTTSPDTQYF.